These T cell receptor beta chains were read from a single sample in a study of blood T cell repertoires in COVID-19. Libraries were prepared by immunoSEQ multiplex PCR; TCRdb keeps only in-frame clonotypes and omits some of them. There are more than 150,000 clones in the sample; approximately 86% occur only once, and approximately 0.5% lies in the top ten. The sequencing sample was made of peripheral blood. These receptor sequences come from a man in his 60s with COVID-19, enrolled during active disease. CDR3s include the opening cysteine and the closing phenylalanine or tryptophan. The order of the fields is V gene, D gene, clone size, J gene, CDR3 length, CDR3 protein, CDR3 DNA. D genes are given only for firm matches. Rows may omit the clone size; those that give it use once, few, many or a size class.

TRBV6-6	TRBD1	-	TRBJ1-5	16	CASSPRDRGPNQPQHF	TGTGCCAGCAGTCCCCGGGACAGGGGCCCTAATCAGCCCCAGCATTTT
TRBV19	TRBD2	-	TRBJ2-7	15	CASPGLAGGPHEQYF	TGTGCCAGCCCTGGGTTAGCGGGAGGGCCCCACGAGCAGTACTTC
TRBV7-2	TRBD1	-	TRBJ2-7	15	CASSSKGALSYEQYF	TGTGCCAGCAGCTCAAAGGGGGCCCTCTCCTACGAGCAGTACTTC
TRBV7-9	TRBD1	-	TRBJ2-5	14	CATNRQGSGETQYF	TGTGCCACAAACCGACAGGGATCGGGGGAGACCCAGTACTTC
TRBV3-1/TRBV3-2	-	-	TRBJ2-1	15	CASSQGWRSYNEQFF	TGTGCCAGCAGCCAGGGGTGGAGGTCCTACAATGAGCAGTTCTTC
TRBV7-9	TRBD1	-	TRBJ2-7	15	CASSSPGQGGYEQYF	TGTGCCAGCAGCTCTCCGGGACAGGGAGGCTACGAGCAGTACTTC
TRBV2	TRBD1	-	TRBJ1-5	15	CASSEDRVGTQPQHF	TGTGCCAGCAGTGAGGACAGGGTGGGGACTCAGCCCCAGCATTTT
TRBV6-2/TRBV6-3	-	-	TRBJ2-1	15	CASSYGGVTDNEQFF	TGTGCCAGCAGTTATGGCGGGGTAACCGACAATGAGCAGTTCTTC
TRBV9	-	-	TRBJ1-2	14	CASSVERGPYGYTF	TGTGCCAGCAGCGTAGAAAGGGGTCCCTATGGCTACACCTTC
TRBV18	TRBD1	few	TRBJ1-2	18	CASSPPGGRGPEFQSYTF	TGTGCCAGCTCACCACCGGGGGGCAGGGGGCCCGAGTTTCAAAGCTACACCTTC
TRBV5-1	TRBD2	few	TRBJ2-1	17	CASSLAHRTSGSNEQFF	TGCGCCAGCAGCTTGGCACATCGGACTAGCGGTAGCAATGAGCAGTTCTTC
TRBV9	-	-	TRBJ2-7	14	CASSAGTTTYEQYF	TGTGCCAGCAGCGCCGGGACAACGACCTACGAGCAGTACTTC
TRBV6-5	TRBD1	-	TRBJ2-7	14	CASRGGQDPYEQYF	TGTGCCAGCAGGGGCGGACAGGACCCCTACGAGCAGTACTTC
TRBV9	TRBD2	-	TRBJ2-1	19	CASSVYQLGGSSLYNEQFF	TGTGCCAGCAGCGTATATCAGTTGGGAGGGTCTTCCCTATACAATGAGCAGTTCTTC
TRBV14	TRBD1	-	TRBJ1-2	17	CASSSSSGTGAYYGYTF	TGTGCCAGCAGCAGTTCCTCCGGGACAGGGGCCTACTATGGCTACACCTTC
TRBV7-8	-	-	TRBJ1-2	14	CASSRGIANYGYTF	TGTGCCAGTTCTAGGGGCATAGCTAACTATGGCTACACCTTC
TRBV5-1	-	-	TRBJ2-5	15	CASSLAVGGGETQYF	TGCGCCAGCAGCTTGGCCGTCGGCGGGGGCGAGACCCAGTACTTC
TRBV7-2	-	few	TRBJ1-6	14	CASSLVSDSRSLHF	TGTGCCAGCAGCTTAGTATCTGACAGTCGGTCCCTCCACTTT
TRBV15	-	-	TRBJ2-7	14	CATSREGTLYEQYF	TGTGCCACCAGCAGAGAGGGGACACTCTACGAGCAGTACTTC
TRBV7-2	-	-	TRBJ1-5	13	CAANSGGNQPQHF	TGTGCCGCCAACTCAGGGGGCAATCAGCCCCAGCATTTT
TRBV28	-	-	TRBJ1-2	12	CASSTENYGYTF	TGTGCCAGCAGCACCGAGAACTATGGCTACACCTTC
TRBV3-1/TRBV3-2	-	-	TRBJ1-1	17	CASSQGGRGFLGYAAFF	TGTGCCAGCAGCCAAGGCGGCAGGGGATTCTTGGGGTACGCAGCTTTCTTT
TRBV7-2	-	-	TRBJ1-1	12	CASSRGTPEAFF	TGTGCCAGCAGCAGAGGGACACCTGAAGCTTTCTTT
TRBV7-8	TRBD1	-	TRBJ2-7	18	CASSLRDPPGTGAYEQYF	TGTGCCAGCAGCTTAAGGGACCCTCCCGGGACAGGGGCTTACGAGCAGTACTTC
TRBV11-2	-	-	TRBJ1-1	15	CASSLRGALNTEAFF	TGTGCCAGCAGCTTACGTGGGGCTTTGAACACTGAAGCTTTCTTT
TRBV9	-	-	TRBJ2-5	16	CASTPSGHQYQETQYF	TGTGCCAGCACCCCCTCGGGACACCAGTACCAAGAGACCCAGTACTTC
TRBV6-2/TRBV6-3	-	-	TRBJ2-2	14	CASSYWQATGELFF	TGTGCCAGCAGTTACTGGCAGGCGACCGGGGAGCTGTTTTTT
TRBV6-5	-	-	TRBJ2-2	14	CASERAPNTGELFF	TGTGCCAGCGAGCGGGCTCCGAACACCGGGGAGCTGTTTTTT
TRBV6-2/TRBV6-3	-	-	TRBJ2-1	13	CASSEPTYNEQFF	TGTGCCAGCAGTGAGCCTACGTACAATGAGCAGTTCTTC
TRBV9	-	-	TRBJ2-5	14	CASSVGSGSETQYF	TGTGCCAGCAGCGTAGGGTCGGGGTCGGAGACCCAGTACTTC
TRBV10-2	-	-	TRBJ1-5	13	CASSETGDQPQHF	TGCGCCAGCAGTGAGACAGGAGATCAGCCCCAGCATTTT
TRBV19	-	-	TRBJ2-7	15	CASSAYVGGTYEQYF	TGTGCCAGTAGTGCCTACGTCGGGGGAACCTACGAGCAGTACTTC
TRBV6-5	TRBD1	once	TRBJ1-4	15	CASRDRGLEDEKLFF	TGTGCCAGCAGGGACAGGGGGCTCGAGGATGAAAAACTGTTTTTT
TRBV5-1	TRBD2	-	TRBJ2-3	16	CASSSPRRGFTDTQYF	TGCGCCAGCAGCTCCCCTCGGCGGGGGTTCACAGATACGCAGTATTTT
TRBV7-2	-	-	TRBJ1-2	14	CASSLGGESGGYTF	TGTGCCAGCAGCTTAGGTGGGGAGTCTGGCGGCTACACCTTC
TRBV3-1/TRBV3-2	TRBD2	few	TRBJ2-3	20	CASSRYMTSGGAESTDTQYF	TGTGCCAGCAGCCGTTACATGACTAGCGGGGGGGCAGAGAGCACAGATACGCAGTATTTT
TRBV27	-	once	TRBJ1-1	15	CASCRGGGVNTEAFF	TGTGCCAGTTGTCGCGGGGGCGGAGTGAACACTGAAGCTTTCTTT
TRBV11-2	-	-	TRBJ1-1	14	CASSLAGEGTEAFF	TGTGCCAGCAGCTTGGCAGGCGAGGGCACTGAAGCTTTCTTT
TRBV7-6	-	-	TRBJ2-2	15	CASSTGTTNTGELFF	TGTGCCAGCAGTACCGGGACAACGAACACCGGGGAGCTGTTTTTT
TRBV10-2	TRBD1	-	TRBJ2-1	13	CASRKQGLDEQFF	TGCGCCAGCAGGAAACAGGGGTTGGATGAGCAGTTCTTC
TRBV7-3	TRBD1	-	TRBJ2-3	17	CASSLYGTGPSTDTQYF	TGTGCCAGCAGCTTATATGGGACAGGACCTAGCACAGATACGCAGTATTTT
TRBV10-3	TRBD2	-	TRBJ2-1	15	CAISDSGSSYNEQFF	TGTGCCATCAGCGACAGCGGGAGCTCCTACAATGAGCAGTTCTTC
TRBV12-3/TRBV12-4	TRBD2	-	TRBJ2-1	11	CASSLAGEQFF	TGTGCCAGCAGCCTAGCGGGAGAACAGTTCTTC